This T cell receptor (beta chain) was captured in a study of blood T cell repertoires in COVID-19. Generated by immunoSEQ multiplex PCR, the TCRdb table keeps only in-frame clones and is missing some. The top ten hold about 0.91% of the sample, which has about 420,000 clones, 85% to 90% seen once. Germline V gene data show CDR1 as SGHRS and CDR2 as YFSETQ. CDR3 length: 17 amino acids. V lost 4 bases to trimming and J lost 3 bases; unmatched junction nucleotides: 7. This chain uses TRBV5-1 with TRBJ1-6, with 10 bases that match TRBD1. This receptor was taken from a man aged 18 to 30 with COVID-19, enrolled during active disease. Sequencing was performed on peripheral blood. The CDR3 protein is CASSARQGAFYNSPLHF. CDR3 nucleotides: TGCGCCAGCAGCGCAAGACAGGGGGCTTTCTATAATTCACCCCTCCACTTT. Variable domain in full (rest from reference TRBV5-1 and TRBJ1-6): KAGVTQTPRYLIKTRGQQVTLSCSPISGHRSVSWYQQTPGQGLQFLFEYFSETQRNKGNFPGRFSGRQFSNSRSEMNVSTLELGDSALYLCASSARQGAFYNSPLHFGNGTRLTVT.